These T cell receptor beta chains were read from a single sample in a study of control samples from healthy donors and cancer patients. The repertoire was sequenced with immunoSEQ multiplex PCR; TCRdb's copy has only in-frame clones and lacks some. Of 170,000 or so clones in the sample, around 89% were seen once. Sequencing was done on a sample of blood. The receptors were gathered from a woman aged 50 to 60 in good health. Both conserved end residues are part of each CDR3. The order of the fields is D gene, clone size, V gene, J gene, CDR3 DNA, CDR3 protein. The D gene is left open where the match is weak. Only some rows state a clone size, as once, few, many or a class for expanded clones.

D gene: -; clone size: few; V gene: TRBV7-6; J gene: TRBJ2-7; CDR3 DNA: TGTGCCAGCAGCTCCTTCACAGGGTACGAGCAGTACTTC; CDR3 protein: CASSSFTGYEQYF
D gene: TRBD1; clone size: few; V gene: TRBV11-1; J gene: TRBJ1-2; CDR3 DNA: TGTGCCAGCAGCCCTCTCGGACAGGGAAGCTATGGCTACACCTTC; CDR3 protein: CASSPLGQGSYGYTF
D gene: -; clone size: -; V gene: TRBV15; J gene: TRBJ2-5; CDR3 DNA: TGTGCCACCAGCAGGCTATTTGTATCGGGAAACCAAGAGACCCAGTACTTC; CDR3 protein: CATSRLFVSGNQETQYF
D gene: -; clone size: -; V gene: TRBV3-1/TRBV3-2; J gene: TRBJ1-2; CDR3 DNA: TGTGCCAGCAGCCAATTTAAAGGGGGGTCTAACTATGGCTACACCTTC; CDR3 protein: CASSQFKGGSNYGYTF
D gene: TRBD1; clone size: -; V gene: TRBV9; J gene: TRBJ2-3; CDR3 DNA: TGTGCCAGCAGTGGGACAGGGTGGAGAACAGATACGCAGTATTTT; CDR3 protein: CASSGTGWRTDTQYF
D gene: -; clone size: -; V gene: TRBV7-3; J gene: TRBJ2-6; CDR3 DNA: TGTGCCAGCAGCTTAAGCTCTGGGGCCAACGTCCTGACTTTC; CDR3 protein: CASSLSSGANVLTF
D gene: -; clone size: -; V gene: TRBV5-4; J gene: TRBJ2-5; CDR3 DNA: TGTGCCAGCAGCTTGTTAGACGGCGGGGAGACCCAGTACTTC; CDR3 protein: CASSLLDGGETQYF
D gene: -; clone size: -; V gene: TRBV5-1; J gene: TRBJ1-4; CDR3 DNA: TGCGCCAGCAGCTACCAAAACGGCGGCGAAAAACTGTTTTTT; CDR3 protein: CASSYQNGGEKLFF
D gene: TRBD1; clone size: -; V gene: TRBV7-9; J gene: TRBJ2-4; CDR3 DNA: TGTGCCAGCAGCCCCGACAGGGTTTCCAAAAACATTCAGTACTTC; CDR3 protein: CASSPDRVSKNIQYF
D gene: -; clone size: -; V gene: TRBV14; J gene: TRBJ1-2; CDR3 DNA: TGTGCCAGCAGCCAAGTATCAGCTGGTGGCTACACCTTC; CDR3 protein: CASSQVSAGGYTF
D gene: -; clone size: -; V gene: TRBV9; J gene: TRBJ1-2; CDR3 DNA: TGTGCCAGCAGCCTGGGCGGGTCCGGAGTCTATGGCTACACCTTC; CDR3 protein: CASSLGGSGVYGYTF
D gene: TRBD2; clone size: -; V gene: TRBV2; J gene: TRBJ2-3; CDR3 DNA: TGTGCCAGCAGTGGGGAATTGCTAGCGGGGGGGCATAGAGATACGCAGTATTTT; CDR3 protein: CASSGELLAGGHRDTQYF
D gene: TRBD1; clone size: -; V gene: TRBV7-7; J gene: TRBJ2-1; CDR3 DNA: TGTGCTAGCAGCTCTATCCCGGGACAGGGCCCCAATGAGCAGTTCTTC; CDR3 protein: CASSSIPGQGPNEQFF
D gene: -; clone size: -; V gene: TRBV29-1; J gene: TRBJ1-2; CDR3 DNA: TGCAGCGTTGGAAGAGTCGACAGCTACTATGGCTACACCTTC; CDR3 protein: CSVGRVDSYYGYTF
D gene: -; clone size: -; V gene: TRBV6-1; J gene: TRBJ2-1; CDR3 DNA: TGTGCCAGCAGTGAAGATACCTATAGCGGCAATGAGCAGTTCTTC; CDR3 protein: CASSEDTYSGNEQFF
D gene: -; clone size: -; V gene: TRBV5-6; J gene: TRBJ2-5; CDR3 DNA: TGTGCCAGCAGCTTGTTCGGGGTTCAAGAGACCCAGTACTTC; CDR3 protein: CASSLFGVQETQYF
D gene: -; clone size: -; V gene: TRBV5-8; J gene: TRBJ1-1; CDR3 DNA: TGTGCCAGCAGCCCGAGCCGGGAGTCTGGAGCTTTCTTT; CDR3 protein: CASSPSRESGAFF
D gene: -; clone size: -; V gene: TRBV7-2; J gene: TRBJ1-4; CDR3 DNA: TGTGCCAGCAGCCAAGGACAGAGTAATGAAAAACTGTTTTTT; CDR3 protein: CASSQGQSNEKLFF